The source of this TCR beta chain is a study of cytomegalovirus exposure and HLA in healthy donors. CDR3 length: 14 amino acids. Per germline, CDR1 SQVTM and CDR2 ANQGSEA. Trimming cost V 6 bases and J 1 base; bases outside gene matches: 9. A multiplex PCR was run with 60 Vbeta primers and 13 Jbeta primers. This table comes from immunoSEQ multiplex PCR, and its TCRdb copy is limited to in-frame clones, with some not included. The data contain some 170,000 clones, 72% of them singletons. This chain links TRBV29-1 with TRBJ2-7; 7 bases line up with TRBD1. The specimen sequenced was PBMCs. The TCR sequence derives from a human donor in good health. The CDR3 bases are TGCAGCGTGGGGGACAGACGGTCTTCCTACGAGCAGTACTTC. This codes for CSVGDRRSSYEQYF.